This T cell receptor (beta chain) was found in a study of T cell responses to AZD1222 COVID-19 vaccine. Only in-frame clones appear in the TCRdb table, and some are missing; sequencing was by immunoSEQ multiplex PCR. The data contain some 100,000 clones, 70% to 90% of them singletons. Pooled together were second doses at about 4 or about 12 weeks. V shed 11 bases and J shed 10 bases, with 12 bases lying between them. Germline-derived CDR1 and CDR2 are MGHDK and SYGVNS. This CDR3 region has 10 residues. This clone was seen once. The chain carries TRBV25-1 and TRBJ2-1; tentative D call: TRBD2 (6 bases). The specimen comprised peripheral blood, sampled 28 days after the second AZD1222 dose. This TCR came from an adult who received the AZD1222 COVID-19 vaccine. Here the CDR3 reads CASKGGEQFF. In nucleotides, the CDR3 is TGTGCCTCAAAGGGAGGAGAGCAGTTCTTC.